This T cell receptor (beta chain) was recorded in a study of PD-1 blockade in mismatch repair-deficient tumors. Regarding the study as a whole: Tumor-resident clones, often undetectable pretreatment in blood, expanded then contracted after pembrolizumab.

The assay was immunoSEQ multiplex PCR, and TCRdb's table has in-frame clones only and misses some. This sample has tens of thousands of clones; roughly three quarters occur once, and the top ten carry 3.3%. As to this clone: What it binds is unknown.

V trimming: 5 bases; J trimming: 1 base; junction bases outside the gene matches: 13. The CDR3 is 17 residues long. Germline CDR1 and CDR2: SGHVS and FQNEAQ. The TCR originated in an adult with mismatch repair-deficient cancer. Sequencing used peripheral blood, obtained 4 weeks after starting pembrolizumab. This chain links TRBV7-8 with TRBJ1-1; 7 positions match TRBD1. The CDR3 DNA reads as TGTGCCAGCAGCCGACTGAATGGAGAGGGGGCGAACACTGAAGCTTTCTTT. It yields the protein CASSRLNGEGANTEAFF. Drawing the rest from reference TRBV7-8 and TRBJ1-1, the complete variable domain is GAGVSQSPRYKVAKRGQDVALRCDPISGHVSLFWYQQALGQGPEFLTYFQNEAQLDKSGLPSDRFFAERPEGSVSTLKIQRTQQEDSAVYLCASSRLNGEGANTEAFFGQGTRLTVV.